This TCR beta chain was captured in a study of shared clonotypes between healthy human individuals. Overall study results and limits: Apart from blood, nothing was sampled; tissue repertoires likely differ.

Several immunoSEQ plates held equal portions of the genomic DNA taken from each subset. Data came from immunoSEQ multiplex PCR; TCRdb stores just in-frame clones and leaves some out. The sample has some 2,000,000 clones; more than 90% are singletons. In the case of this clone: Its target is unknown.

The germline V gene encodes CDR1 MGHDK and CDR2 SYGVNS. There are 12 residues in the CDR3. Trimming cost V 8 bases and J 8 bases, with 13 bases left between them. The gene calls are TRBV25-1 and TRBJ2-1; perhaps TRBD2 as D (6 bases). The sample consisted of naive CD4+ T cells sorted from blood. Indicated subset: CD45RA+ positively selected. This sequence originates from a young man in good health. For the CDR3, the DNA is TGTGCCAGCTCCTTACGGGAGTATGAGCAGTTCTTC. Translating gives CASSLREYEQFF. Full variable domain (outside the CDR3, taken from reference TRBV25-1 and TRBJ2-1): EADIYQTPRYLVIGTGKKITLECSQTMGHDKMYWYQQDPGMELHLIHYSYGVNSTEKGDLSSESTVSRIRTEHFPLTLESARPSHTSQYLCASSLREYEQFFGPGTRLTVL.